This TCR beta chain was captured in a study of cytomegalovirus exposure and HLA in healthy donors. CDR3 size: 16 residues. V shed 4 bases and J 1 base; nucleotides not matched to a gene: 4. Germline V gives CDR1 SGHRS, CDR2 YFSETQ. Study-wide points: Associated with HLA alleles at 0.05 false discovery rate in a later analysis were over 15,000 TCR beta sequences.

It was with 60 Vbeta and 13 Jbeta primers that the PCR ran. Assay: immunoSEQ multiplex PCR; the TCRdb copy retains only in-frame clones and omits some. The table records around 150,000 clones, under 75% of them present only once. On this clone: The antigen remains unidentified. Different DNA sequences within this sample yield the same CDR3.

The receptor was derived from an older woman in good health and CMV-seropositive. This chain uses TRBV5-1 with TRBJ2-1; TRBD2 aligns across 11 bases. The sample comprised PBMCs. CDR3 residues: CASSLIAGGSYNEQFF. In DNA form, the CDR3 reads TGCGCCAGCAGCCTGATAGCGGGAGGGTCCTACAATGAGCAGTTCTTC.